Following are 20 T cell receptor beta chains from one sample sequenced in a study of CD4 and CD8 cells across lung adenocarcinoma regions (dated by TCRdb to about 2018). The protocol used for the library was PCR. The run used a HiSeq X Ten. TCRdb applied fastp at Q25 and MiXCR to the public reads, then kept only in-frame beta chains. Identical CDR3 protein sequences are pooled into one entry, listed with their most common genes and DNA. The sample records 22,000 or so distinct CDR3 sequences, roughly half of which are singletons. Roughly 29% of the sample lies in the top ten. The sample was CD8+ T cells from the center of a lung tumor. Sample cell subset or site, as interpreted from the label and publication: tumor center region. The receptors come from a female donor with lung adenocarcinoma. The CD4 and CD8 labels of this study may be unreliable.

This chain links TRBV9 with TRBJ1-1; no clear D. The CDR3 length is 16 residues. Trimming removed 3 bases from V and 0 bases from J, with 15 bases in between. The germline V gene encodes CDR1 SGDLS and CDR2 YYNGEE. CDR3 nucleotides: TGTGCCAGCAGCGCCATTGCCTCCCCCATGAACACTGAAGCTTTCTTT. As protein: CASSAIASPMNTEAFF.

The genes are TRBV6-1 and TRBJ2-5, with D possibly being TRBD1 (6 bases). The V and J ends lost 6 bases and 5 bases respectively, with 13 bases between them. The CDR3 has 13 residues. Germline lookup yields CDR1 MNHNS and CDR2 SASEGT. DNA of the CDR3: TGTGCCAGCAGAAGAGCAGGGGTCGAGACCCAGTACTTC. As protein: CASRRAGVETQYF.

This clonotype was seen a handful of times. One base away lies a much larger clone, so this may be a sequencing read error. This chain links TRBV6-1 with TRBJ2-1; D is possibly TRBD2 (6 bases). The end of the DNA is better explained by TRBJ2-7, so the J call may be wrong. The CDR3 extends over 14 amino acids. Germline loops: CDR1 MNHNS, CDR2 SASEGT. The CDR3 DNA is TGTGCCAGCATCGCTAGCCTAGGCGGGGTTGAGCAGTACTTC. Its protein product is CASIASLGGVEQYF.

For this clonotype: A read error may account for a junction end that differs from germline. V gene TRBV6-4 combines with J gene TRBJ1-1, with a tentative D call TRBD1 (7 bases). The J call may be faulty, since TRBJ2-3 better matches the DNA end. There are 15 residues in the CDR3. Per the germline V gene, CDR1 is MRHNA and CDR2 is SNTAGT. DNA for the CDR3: TGTGCCAGGGGCGGAGGGGGCGGAGGCCAAGATACCCAGTATTTT. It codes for CARGGGGGGQDTQYF.

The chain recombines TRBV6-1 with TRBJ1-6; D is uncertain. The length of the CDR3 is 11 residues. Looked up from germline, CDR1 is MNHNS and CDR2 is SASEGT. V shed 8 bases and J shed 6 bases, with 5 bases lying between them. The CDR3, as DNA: TGTGCCAGCGGAGGTAATTCACCCCTCCACTTT. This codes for CASGGNSPLHF.

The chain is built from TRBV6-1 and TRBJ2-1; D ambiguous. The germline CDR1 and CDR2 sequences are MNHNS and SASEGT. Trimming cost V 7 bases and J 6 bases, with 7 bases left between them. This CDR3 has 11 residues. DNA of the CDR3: TGTGCCAGCACCCAGCGCAATGAGCAGTTCTTC. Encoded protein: CASTQRNEQFF.

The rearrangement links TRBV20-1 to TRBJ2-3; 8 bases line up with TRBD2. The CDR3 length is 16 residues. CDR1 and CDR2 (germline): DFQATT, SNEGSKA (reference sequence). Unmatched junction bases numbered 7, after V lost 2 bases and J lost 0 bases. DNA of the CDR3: TGCAGTGCTAGAAGGATAAGCGGGGGTAGCACAGATACGCAGTATTTT. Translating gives CSARRISGGSTDTQYF.

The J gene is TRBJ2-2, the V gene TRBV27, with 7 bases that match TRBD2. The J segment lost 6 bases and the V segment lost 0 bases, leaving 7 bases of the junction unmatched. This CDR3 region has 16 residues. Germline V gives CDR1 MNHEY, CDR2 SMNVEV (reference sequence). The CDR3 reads CASSLSQTSRPGELFF. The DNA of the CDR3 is TGTGCCAGCAGTTTATCCCAGACTAGCAGGCCCGGGGAGCTGTTTTTT.

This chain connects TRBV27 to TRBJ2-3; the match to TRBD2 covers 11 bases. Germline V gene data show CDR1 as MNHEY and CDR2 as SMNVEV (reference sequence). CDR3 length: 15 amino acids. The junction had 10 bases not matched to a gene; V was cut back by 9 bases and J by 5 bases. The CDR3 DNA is TGTGCCAGTCTTAGGGTAGCGGGGGGGGGAGATACGCAGTATTTT. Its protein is CASLRVAGGGDTQYF.

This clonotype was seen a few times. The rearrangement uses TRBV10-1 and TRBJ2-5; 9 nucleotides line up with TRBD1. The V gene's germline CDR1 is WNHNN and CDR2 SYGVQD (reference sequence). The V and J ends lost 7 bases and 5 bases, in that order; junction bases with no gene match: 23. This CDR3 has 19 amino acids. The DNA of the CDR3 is TGCGCCAGCAATTACACAGGGGGCGCTTGGGAGGTTACCGTGGAGACCCAGTACTTC. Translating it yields CASNYTGGAWEVTVETQYF.

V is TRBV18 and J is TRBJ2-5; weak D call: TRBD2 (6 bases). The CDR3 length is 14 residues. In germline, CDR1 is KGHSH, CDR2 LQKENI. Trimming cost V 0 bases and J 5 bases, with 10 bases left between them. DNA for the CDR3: TGTGCCAGCTCACCACCGGCGGGGATTGAGACCCAGTACTTC. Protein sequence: CASSPPAGIETQYF.

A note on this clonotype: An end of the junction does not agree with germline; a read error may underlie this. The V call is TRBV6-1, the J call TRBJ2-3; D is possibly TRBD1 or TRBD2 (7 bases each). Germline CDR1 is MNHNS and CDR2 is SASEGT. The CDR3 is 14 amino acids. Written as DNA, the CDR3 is TGTGCGAGCAGGGGGGGCCGTGACACAGAGACGCAGTATTTC. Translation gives CASRGGRDTETQYF.

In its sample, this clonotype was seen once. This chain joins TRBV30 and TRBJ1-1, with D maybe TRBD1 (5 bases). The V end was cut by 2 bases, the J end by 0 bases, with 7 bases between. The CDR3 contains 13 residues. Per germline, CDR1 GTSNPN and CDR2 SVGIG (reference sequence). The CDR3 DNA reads TGTGCCTGGAGTACAGGCGTGAACACTGAAGCTTTCTTT. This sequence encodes CAWSTGVNTEAFF.

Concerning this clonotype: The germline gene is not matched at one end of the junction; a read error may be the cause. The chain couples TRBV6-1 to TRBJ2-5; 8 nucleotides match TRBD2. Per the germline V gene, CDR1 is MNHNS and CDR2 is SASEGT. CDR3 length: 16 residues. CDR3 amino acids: CASSEDTGGATETQYF. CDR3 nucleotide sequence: TGTGCCAGCAGTGAAGACACGGGAGGGGCGACAGAGACCCAGTATTTC.

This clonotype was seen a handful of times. CDR3 region: CASSEGREGPWGEQYF. The CDR3 DNA reads TGCGCCAGCAGTGAAGGACGGGAGGGCCCCTGGGGAGAGCAGTACTTC. The J gene is TRBJ2-5, the V gene TRBV10-1; 8 bases agree with TRBD2. Germline values: CDR1 WNHNN, CDR2 SYGVQD (reference sequence). This CDR3 region has 16 residues. Losses at the gene ends were 3 bases for V and 11 bases for J; bases not matched to a gene: 17.

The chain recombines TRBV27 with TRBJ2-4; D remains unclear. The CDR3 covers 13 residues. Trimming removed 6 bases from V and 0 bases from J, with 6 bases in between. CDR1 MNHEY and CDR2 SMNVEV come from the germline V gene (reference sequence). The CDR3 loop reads CASRAIAKNIQYF. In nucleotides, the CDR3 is TGTGCCAGCAGGGCGATAGCCAAAAACATTCAGTACTTC.

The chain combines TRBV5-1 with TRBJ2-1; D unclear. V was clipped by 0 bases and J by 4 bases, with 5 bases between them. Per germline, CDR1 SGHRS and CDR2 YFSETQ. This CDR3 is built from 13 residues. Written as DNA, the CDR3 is TGCGCCAGCAGCTTGGGGCAGTACAATGAGCAGTTCTTC. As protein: CASSLGQYNEQFF.

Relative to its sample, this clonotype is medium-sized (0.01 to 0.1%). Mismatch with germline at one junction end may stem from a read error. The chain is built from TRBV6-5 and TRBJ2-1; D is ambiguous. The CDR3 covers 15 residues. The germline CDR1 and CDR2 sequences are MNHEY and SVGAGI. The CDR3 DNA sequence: TGTGCCAGCAGTTACTCGTTGGCCTCCGACAATGAGCAGTTCTTC. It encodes CASSYSLASDNEQFF.

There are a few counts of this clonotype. CDR3 sequence: CASSQDGLAGDTQYF. DNA of the CDR3: TGTGCCAGCAGCCAAGATGGCCTAGCGGGAGATACGCAGTATTTT. The rearrangement joins TRBV4-2 to TRBJ2-3; 8 bases agree with TRBD2. The CDR3 extends over 15 amino acids. Germline assignment: CDR1 LGHNA and CDR2 YNFKEQ. V shed 0 bases and J 5 bases; nucleotides not matched to a gene: 4.

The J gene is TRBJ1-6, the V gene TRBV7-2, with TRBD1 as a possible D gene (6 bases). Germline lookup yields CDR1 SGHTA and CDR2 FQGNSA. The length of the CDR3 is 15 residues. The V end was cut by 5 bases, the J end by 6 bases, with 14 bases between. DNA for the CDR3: TGTGCCAGCAGCCAAGTACAGGGTGGTAATTCACCCCTCCACTTT. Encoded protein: CASSQVQGGNSPLHF.